The 19 T cell receptor beta chains reported below all come from one sample, sequenced in a study of T-cell reconstitution after alpha-beta-depleted transplantation in children. The TCRbeta library was prepared with unique molecular identifiers. TCRdb processed the PCR reads anew with MiXCR; each CDR3 protein has one entry. The sample has about 580,000 distinct CDR3 sequences, roughly 27% seen once. The material sequenced was PBMCs, taken before TCRalphabeta/CD19-depleted stem cell transplant. These receptors were taken from a boy younger than two with Wiskott-Aldrich syndrome, due to receive a stem cell transplant.

The V gene is TRBV4-1, the J gene TRBJ2-2; D is unresolved. Trimming shortened V by 1 base and J by 2 bases, and 8 bases separated the two germline ends. The length of the CDR3 is 15 residues. Germline-derived CDR1 and CDR2 are MGHRA and YSYEKL. The CDR3 protein is CASSQGRINTGELFF. CDR3 nucleotides: TGCGCCAGCAGCCAAGGAAGGATTAACACCGGGGAGCTGTTTTTT.

The V call is TRBV10-3, the J call TRBJ2-7, with 7 bases that match TRBD2. Germline V gene lookup returns CDR1 ENHRY and CDR2 SYGVKD. The CDR3 is 12 amino acids. The J segment lost 7 bases and the V segment lost 4 bases, leaving 4 bases of the junction unmatched. The CDR3 bases are TGTGCCATCAGTGGGCTAGCGGCAGAGCAGTACTTC. It translates to CAISGLAAEQYF.

The genes are TRBV24-1 and TRBJ2-7, with a possible D match to TRBD1 (6 bases). Germline-derived CDR1 and CDR2 are KGHDR and SFDVKD. This CDR3 spans 12 amino acids. The V end was cut by 10 bases, the J end by 7 bases, with 16 bases between. CDR3 residues: CATGDRSGEQYF. The CDR3 DNA reads TGTGCCACTGGAGACAGGTCGGGGGAGCAGTACTTC.

V usage is TRBV24-1 and J usage is TRBJ2-3; D not resolved. The germline V gene has CDR1 KGHDR and CDR2 SFDVKD. Trimming left V 0 bases short and J 6 bases short, with 0 bases between. The CDR3 is made up of 11 amino acids. The CDR3 sequence is CATSDLDTQYF. CDR3 in DNA: TGTGCCACCAGTGATTTGGATACGCAGTATTTT.

The chain is built from TRBV20-1 and TRBJ2-7, with 12 bases aligning to TRBD2. CDR3 length: 15 amino acids. V trimming: 3 bases; J trimming: 2 bases; junction bases outside the gene matches: 5. Germline lookup yields CDR1 DFQATT and CDR2 SNEGSKA (reference sequence). The CDR3 loop is CSASWTSGDPYEQYF. CDR3 nucleotide sequence: TGCAGTGCTAGTTGGACTAGCGGGGACCCCTACGAGCAGTACTTC.

The CDR3 region has the DNA TGCGCCAGCAGTGAGTCGCGGGCAGACTCTGCCTACGAGCAGTACTTC. It is translated as CASSESRADSAYEQYF. The V and J genes are TRBV10-1 and TRBJ2-7, with D possibly being TRBD2 (5 bases). Germline CDR1 reads WNHNN; CDR2 reads SYGVQD (reference sequence). The CDR3 has 16 residues. V was pared by 0 bases and J by 2 bases, with 14 bases between.

This chain connects TRBV5-1 to TRBJ2-4, with a possible D match to TRBD2 (6 bases). CDR3 length: 17 amino acids. V lost 0 bases to trimming and J lost 0 bases, with 13 bases between them. Per germline, CDR1 SGHRS and CDR2 YFSETQ. CDR3 nucleotide sequence: TGCGCCAGCAGCTTGGTGGGTAGCGGATTAGCCAAAAACATTCAGTACTTC. Amino acids: CASSLVGSGLAKNIQYF. Using reference TRBV5-1 and TRBJ2-4 for the parts outside the CDR3, the full variable domain is KAGVTQTPRYLIKTRGQQVTLSCSPISGHRSVSWYQQTPGQGLQFLFEYFSETQRNKGNFPGRFSGRQFSNSRSEMNVSTLELGDSALYLCASSLVGSGLAKNIQYFGAGTRLSVL.

The chain has TRBV7-2 and TRBJ2-7; tentative D call: TRBD2 (5 bases). Germline CDR1 and CDR2: SGHTA and FQGNSA. The CDR3 is 14 amino acids. Trimming cost V 9 bases and J 5 bases, with 20 bases left between them. CDR3 sequence reads: CASLRTGLVHEQYF. For the CDR3, the DNA is TGTGCCAGTTTGCGTACGGGGTTGGTGCACGAGCAGTACTTC.

This sequence joins TRBV12-3 or TRBV12-4 and TRBJ1-2, with D hard to call. Trimming took 1 base from V and 8 from J, leaving 14 bases between them. The CDR3 consists of 14 residues. The CDR3 bases are TGTGCCAGCAGTTTAGGGGCTACAGAAAGAGGCTACACCTTC. Translation: CASSLGATERGYTF.

This clonotype was found many times. The rearrangement joins TRBV29-1 to TRBJ1-2, with D unclear. The CDR3 contains 12 residues. Per germline, CDR1 SQVTM and CDR2 ANQGSEA. The V and J ends lost 3 bases and 5 bases respectively, with 10 bases between them. CDR3 loop: CSVEASNYGYTF. In DNA, the CDR3 is TGCAGCGTTGAGGCCAGCAATTATGGCTACACCTTC.

Concerning this clonotype: An end of the junction differs from the germline gene, which may be a read error. The chain recombines TRBV5-1 with TRBJ2-2, with 7 bases fitting TRBD1. CDR1 is SGHRS, CDR2 YFSETQ, per germline. The CDR3 is made up of 17 amino acids. CDR3 sequence: CASSLRGQSWNTGELFF. The CDR3, as DNA: TGCGCCAGCAGCTTGCGGGGACAGTCCTGGAACACCGGGGAGCTTTTTTTT.

The chain couples TRBV12-3 or TRBV12-4 to TRBJ2-7; TRBD2 aligns across 8 bases. The CDR3 consists of 15 residues. V lost 5 bases to trimming and J lost 0 bases; unmatched junction nucleotides: 6. The CDR3 nucleotides read TGTGCCAGCAGTCCTGAGCGGGGGAGCTCCTACGAGCAGTACTTC. Amino acid sequence: CASSPERGSSYEQYF.

The chain recombines TRBV29-1 with TRBJ2-1, with a tentative D call TRBD2 (6 bases). The CDR3 has 14 amino acids. V lost 8 bases, J lost 5 bases, and 19 bases lay in between. Germline-derived CDR1 and CDR2 are SQVTM and ANQGSEA. DNA for the CDR3: TGCAGCCACAAATCGGGGACTTCAGACAATGAGCAGTTCTTC. The encoded protein is CSHKSGTSDNEQFF.

V is TRBV12-3 or TRBV12-4 and J is TRBJ2-4; unclear D gene. The V end was cut by 6 bases, the J end by 8 bases, with 11 bases between. There are 12 residues in the CDR3. CDR3 coding DNA: TGTGCCAGCAGCCCCAATGGGGACATTCAGTACTTC. Translating it yields CASSPNGDIQYF.

This chain uses TRBV7-6 with TRBJ2-5; 10 positions agree with TRBD1. This CDR3 is 14 amino acids long. Germline CDR1 reads SGHVS; CDR2 reads FNYEAQ. The trim removed 6 bases at V and 3 bases at J, leaving 4 bases unmatched. CDR3 DNA sequence: TGTGCCAGCAGAACCGGGACAGGGGAAGAGACCCAGTACTTC. It specifies CASRTGTGEETQYF.

V is TRBV5-6 and J is TRBJ2-7; TRBD2 agrees at 12 bases. Germline lookup yields CDR1 SGHDT and CDR2 YYEEEE. V lost 2 bases and J lost 1; bases outside the gene matches: 10. This CDR3 spans 18 amino acids. CDR3 loop: CASSLLLAGGPLSYEQYF. In nucleotides, the CDR3 is TGTGCCAGCAGCTTATTGCTAGCGGGAGGGCCTCTATCCTACGAGCAGTACTTC.

The chain's CDR3 is CSATEEEQYF. Here the CDR3 DNA reads TGCAGTGCTACTGAGGAGGAGCAGTACTTC. The V and J genes are TRBV20-1 and TRBJ2-7; no clear D gene. This CDR3 has 10 amino acids. The ends were cut back, 4 bases at V and 7 bases at J, with 8 bases in the middle. The germline V gene encodes CDR1 DFQATT and CDR2 SNEGSKA (reference sequence).

The DNA for the CDR3 is TGCAGTGCCATCGGGACTAGCGGTTACAATGAGCAGTTCTTC. It specifies CSAIGTSGYNEQFF. This chain links TRBV20-1 with TRBJ2-1, with 11 bases that match TRBD2. There are 14 residues in the CDR3. Germline-derived CDR1 and CDR2 are DFQATT and SNEGSKA (reference sequence). The V and J ends lost 6 bases and 4 bases, in that order; junction bases with no gene match: 5.

The rearrangement uses TRBV20-1 and TRBJ1-5; possibly TRBD1 for D (6 bases). This CDR3 is built from 13 residues. V was trimmed by 6 bases and J by 7 bases, leaving 16 bases between them. The germline V gene has CDR1 DFQATT and CDR2 SNEGSKA (reference sequence). CDR3 sequence: CSAKGGGGQPQHF. The DNA of the CDR3 is TGCAGTGCCAAGGGGGGGGGCGGCCAGCCCCAGCATTTT.